This TCR beta chain appears in the sequencing data of a study of shared clonotypes between healthy human individuals. Study at large: The plates for each donor numbered three CD4 naive, three CD4 memory, two CD8 naive and one CD8 memory. Study observations and caveats: In several donors, around 5% of naive CD4 clonotypes appeared in common.

CDR3 length equals 15 residues. Trimming pared 7 bases from V and 2 bases from J, leaving 15 bases between. Per germline, CDR1 MGHRA and CDR2 YSYEKL. Sequencing used immunoSEQ multiplex PCR; TCRdb keeps in-frame clones, though not all of them. There are fewer than 850,000 clones in the sample; approximately 75% occur only once, and 1.8% lies in the top ten. A word on this clone: The target antigen is unknown.

Specimen: memory CD4+ T cells sorted from blood. The subset here: CD45RA-negative fraction. The chain has TRBV4-1 and TRBJ2-1; possibly TRBD2 for D (7 bases). This TCR derives from a woman aged 25 to 39 in good health. CDR3 nucleotide sequence: TGCGCCAGCACCTTTGGGGGGGCGACCTACAATGAGCAGTTCTTC. Translated: CASTFGGATYNEQFF.